One sample yielded the 10 T cell receptor beta chains listed below, sequenced in a study of blood T cell repertoires in COVID-19. TCRdb keeps only in-frame clones here, not all; method: immunoSEQ multiplex PCR. Of around 290,000 clones listed, under 90% are singletons. Input material: PBMCs or T cells enriched from blood (not recorded which). Source of these receptors: a woman aged 40 to 50 who had recovered from COVID-19.

This rearrangement joins TRBV11-2 to TRBJ1-5; D gene uncertain. This CDR3 is 15 amino acids long. The ends were cut back, 5 bases at V and 0 bases at J, with 11 bases in the middle. CDR1 and CDR2 (germline): SGHAT, FQNNGV. The CDR3 DNA follows: TGTGCCAGCAGCCCCGCCGACACTAGCAATCAGCCCCAGCATTTT. It translates to CASSPADTSNQPQHF. Based on the CDR3 plus reference TRBV11-2 and TRBJ1-5, the full variable domain is EAGVAQSPRYKIIEKRQSVAFWCNPISGHATLYWYQQILGQGPKLLIQFQNNGVVDDSQLPKDRFSAERLKGVDSTLKIQPAKLEDSAVYLCASSPADTSNQPQHFGDGTRLSIL.

The rearrangement joins TRBV11-2 to TRBJ1-2; unclear D gene. Germline V lookup: CDR1 SGHAT, CDR2 FQNNGV. Trimming left V 5 bases short and J 8 bases short, with 18 bases between. The CDR3 sequence is 14 residues long. CDR3 residues: CASSPSGRTGGYTF. DNA of the CDR3: TGTGCCAGCAGCCCTTCCGGCAGAACGGGGGGCTACACCTTC.

The CDR3: CASSSGPSQPQHF. The CDR3 DNA reads TGCGCCAGCAGCTCTGGCCCGTCTCAGCCCCAGCATTTT. The V call is TRBV5-1, the J call TRBJ1-5; no clear D. Germline V gene data show CDR1 as SGHRS and CDR2 as YFSETQ. CDR3 size: 13 residues. V lost 3 bases to trimming and J lost 6 bases, with 10 bases between them.

The chain carries TRBV5-6 and TRBJ1-5, with 7 bases aligning to TRBD1. Looked up from germline, CDR1 is SGHDT and CDR2 is YYEEEE. J gave up 6 bases and V 3 bases, and 6 bases lay outside the gene matches. The CDR3 runs 14 residues. The CDR3 protein is CASSSDRVRQPQHF. The CDR3 DNA sequence: TGTGCCAGCAGCTCCGACAGGGTTCGTCAGCCCCAGCATTTT.

The chain joins TRBV7-6 to TRBJ2-3, with 7 nucleotides matching TRBD1. V shed 5 bases, J shed 1 base, and the junction held 9 bases outside the gene matches. The germline gives CDR1 SGHVS, CDR2 FNYEAQ. The length of the CDR3 is 16 residues. The CDR3 coding sequence is TGTGCCAGCAGCGAAGCAGGGGGTGGGGGCACAGATACGCAGTATTTT. Residues: CASSEAGGGGTDTQYF.

The chain combines TRBV19 with TRBJ2-2, with 12 bases that match TRBD1. This CDR3 is 16 amino acids long. V dropped 6 bases and J dropped 5; count of bases not matched to a gene: 7. CDR1 and CDR2 from the germline V gene are LNHDA and SQIVND (reference sequence). DNA for the CDR3: TGTGCCAGTAGGAACCCGGGACAGGGGGCGACCGGGGAGCTGTTTTTT. Its translation: CASRNPGQGATGELFF.

The J gene is TRBJ1-2, the V gene TRBV30; possible D gene TRBD1, 5 bases. This CDR3 region has 14 residues. Germline V CDR1 and CDR2: GTSNPN, SVGIG (reference sequence). V was pared by 2 bases and J by 4 bases, with 14 bases between. The CDR3 sequence is CAWSSTGGGYGYTF. CDR3 DNA sequence: TGTGCCTGGAGTTCCACCGGGGGAGGCTATGGCTACACCTTC.

The chain employs TRBV5-1 and TRBJ2-1; TRBD2 agrees at 7 bases. CDR3 length: 16 amino acids. CDR1 and CDR2 (germline): SGHRS, YFSETQ. V gave up 1 base and J gave up 3 bases; unmatched junction bases: 7. Here the CDR3 reads CASSLTGTTIYNEQFF. Here the CDR3 DNA reads TGCGCCAGCAGCTTGACCGGGACTACCATCTACAATGAGCAGTTCTTC.

V usage is TRBV2 and J usage is TRBJ1-2; possible D gene TRBD1, 5 bases. This CDR3 is 12 amino acids long. V lost 4 bases to trimming and J lost 4 bases, with 7 bases between them. From germline, CDR1 is SNHLY and CDR2 FYNNEI. The CDR3 DNA sequence: TGTGCCAGCAGTGGACAGACCTATGGCTACACCTTC. It codes for CASSGQTYGYTF.

The chain carries TRBV10-1 and TRBJ2-2; 12 bases are a match to TRBD2. Trimming cost V 7 bases and J 7 bases; bases outside gene matches: 16. The CDR3 length is 18 residues. CDR1 is WNHNN, CDR2 SYGVQD, per germline (reference sequence). The CDR3 DNA is TGCGCCAGCACTTCCTGGGAGGGGACTAGCGGGCCGTTCGGGGAGCTGTTTTTT. Its translation is CASTSWEGTSGPFGELFF.